The 28 T cell receptor beta chains presented below share a single source sample, sequenced in a study of T cells in women clearing cervical HPV infection. Here immunoSEQ multiplex PCR was the method, and the copy in TCRdb shows in-frame clones only, minus some. This sample's table has tens of thousands of clones. The sequencing input was blood buffy coat. These receptors were collected from a woman between 18 and 70 years old with a cervical HPV16 infection that either progressed to CIN3+ or cleared (not recorded which).

Remarks on this clone: Read coverage stops 3 residues before the CDR3 terminus; the germline J gene supplies the remainder. The chain links TRBV13 to TRBJ2-7; D gene unclear. CDR3 length: 14 residues. Trimming removed 3 bases at V and 3 bases at J, with 12 bases between. CDR1 is PRHDT, CDR2 FYEKMQ, per germline (reference sequence). The DNA read from the CDR3 is TGTGCCAGCAGCTTGTCTACCCCGGGCTACGAG. This codes for CASSLSTPGYE. The entire CDR3 is CASSLSTPGYEQYF.

Concerning this clone itself: The read finishes 3 residues shy of the CDR3 end, and the germline J gene is used to complete it. The chain links TRBV2 to TRBJ2-4; the match to TRBD1 covers 8 bases. Trimming cost V 3 bases and J 8 bases; bases outside gene matches: 3. This CDR3 comprises 13 residues. CDR1 and CDR2 (germline): SNHLY, FYNNEI. The CDR3 spells CASSDGQGDIQYF. CDR3 DNA (partial): TGTGCCAGCAGTGACGGACAGGGAGACATT.

As regards this clone: Mismatch with germline at one junction end may stem from a read error. The CDR3 end falls 3 residues outside the read, so it is completed with the germline J gene. The sample has other DNA sequences that encode this CDR3 too. This rearrangement joins TRBV5-1 to TRBJ1-3; D remains unclear. This CDR3 has 15 amino acids. CDR1 and CDR2 (germline): SGHRS, YFSETQ. Partial CDR3 DNA: TGCGCCAGCAGCTTGGCGGGGTCCTCTGGAAACACT. Its protein is CASSLAGSSGNT. The whole CDR3 region reads CASSLAGSSGNTIYF.

Worth noting for this clone: Read sequence stops 3 residues before the CDR3 end, and the germline J gene provides the missing end. The rearrangement uses TRBV18 and TRBJ1-1, with D perhaps matching TRBD1 (6 bases). Germline CDR1 KGHSH, CDR2 LQKENI. The CDR3 contains 15 residues. Incomplete CDR3 DNA: TGTGCCAGCTCACCACGGCGGGGGCCCAAAGAGACA. The encoded protein is CASSPRRGPKET. The complete CDR3 reads CASSPRRGPKETAFF.

Turning to this clone: One end of the junction does not line up with germline, which may come from a read error. The CDR3 extends 3 residues past the end of the read, so its final part is completed from the germline J gene. Other DNA sequences in this specimen translate into the identical CDR3. The rearrangement links TRBV7-3 to TRBJ1-3; D is unclear. This CDR3 spans 13 amino acids. Germline values: CDR1 SGHTA, CDR2 FQGTGA. The CDR3 spells CASSLVSGNTIYF. The sequenced CDR3 bases are TGTGCCAGCAGCTTGGTTAGCGGAAACACA.

Points on this clone: The read comes to an end 3 residues before the CDR3 does, leaving the germline J gene to fill in the end. This rearrangement joins TRBV5-1 to TRBJ2-3; 7 bases align to TRBD2. This CDR3 is 16 amino acids long. Germline V lookup: CDR1 SGHRS, CDR2 YFSETQ. Trimming cost V 0 bases and J 0 bases; bases outside gene matches: 4. The sequenced CDR3 bases are TGCGCCAGCAGCTTGGCTGGCGGGGGTAGCACAGATACG. Encoded protein: CASSLAGGGSTDT. In full, the CDR3 reads CASSLAGGGSTDTQYF.

Turning to this clone: The observed sequence ends 3 residues before the CDR3 terminus, with the missing tail filled in from the germline J gene. The J gene is TRBJ2-3, the V gene TRBV20-1; weak D call: TRBD2 (5 bases). The CDR3 totals 13 residues. The V gene's germline CDR1 is DFQATT and CDR2 SNEGSKA (reference sequence). The CDR3 region is CSATTTYQETQYF. The DNA read from the CDR3 is TGCAGTGCTACGACTACGTACCAAGAGACG.

Comments on this clone: The read terminates 3 residues ahead of where the CDR3 ends, so the germline J gene completes it. The rearrangement links TRBV5-4 to TRBJ1-6; maybe TRBD1 (5 bases). This CDR3 comprises 15 residues. The V gene lost 6 bases and the J gene lost 5 bases, with 15 bases spanning the gap. Germline CDR1 reads SGHNT; CDR2 reads YYREEE (reference sequence). The CDR3 bases that were read are TGTGCCAGCACCTATTCGACAGATGATAATTCACCC. Translated, it gives CASTYSTDDNSP. The whole CDR3 protein reads CASTYSTDDNSPLHF.

On this clone: The missing CDR3 end, 3 residues past where the read stops, is filled in from the germline J gene. The genes are TRBV18 and TRBJ2-2; 8 bases map to TRBD1. Germline V gene lookup returns CDR1 KGHSH and CDR2 LQKENI. The CDR3 length is 14 residues. The CDR3 sequence: CASSLGQGDEKLFF. CDR3 DNA, as far as it was read: TGTGCCAGCTCCCTTGGACAGGGTGATGAAAAG.

To note about this clone: Germline is not matched at one junction end, which may reflect a read error. The read terminates 3 residues before the CDR3 end, so the remaining end is supplied by the germline J gene. The chain recombines TRBV4-2 with TRBJ2-2, with 8 bases identical to TRBD1. The CDR3 extends over 16 amino acids. Germline CDR1 reads LGHNA; CDR2 reads YNFKEQ. The part of the CDR3 DNA that was read is TGCGCCAGCAGCCAAACCGGGACAGGGAACACCGGGGAG. Its protein product is CASSQTGTGNTGE. The full CDR3 sequence reads CASSQTGTGNTGELFF.

Of note for this clone: From the germline J gene comes the end of the CDR3, since the read stops 3 residues before it. The chain recombines TRBV5-6 with TRBJ2-7; no clear D gene. Germline assignment: CDR1 SGHDT and CDR2 YYEEEE. V lost 0 bases to trimming and J lost 5 bases, with 12 bases between them. CDR3 size: 14 residues. The DNA read from the CDR3 is TGTGCCAGCAGCTTGGGAACCCGCGGCCACGAG. Translation gives CASSLGTRGHE. The full CDR3 protein is CASSLGTRGHEQYF. The full variable domain, with the rest looked up from reference TRBV5-6 and TRBJ2-7, is DAGVTQSPTHLIKTRGQQVTLRCSPKSGHDTVSWYQQALGQGPQFIFQYYEEEERQRGNFPDRFSGHQFPNYSSELNVNALLLGDSALYLCASSLGTRGHEQYFGPGTRLTVT.

Points on this clone: From the germline J gene comes the end of the CDR3, since the read stops 3 residues before it. The V gene is TRBV5-1, the J gene TRBJ1-5, with 8 bases fitting TRBD1. V was clipped by 4 bases and J by 6 bases; unmatched bases: 6. CDR3 size: 14 residues. Germline loops: CDR1 SGHRS, CDR2 YFSETQ. The DNA read from the CDR3 is TGCGCCAGCAGCCCCGACAGGGGAGGTCAGCCC. Translation gives CASSPDRGGQP. The whole CDR3 is CASSPDRGGQPQHF.

The part of the CDR3 DNA that was read is TGTGCCAGCAGTGAAGCGCAGGGGCGCAATCAGCCC. Its protein product is CASSEAQGRNQP. Given in full, the CDR3 is CASSEAQGRNQPQHF. The chain links TRBV6-1 to TRBJ1-5; D possibly corresponds to TRBD1 (6 bases). Read data end 3 residues before the CDR3 end; the end is taken from the germline J gene. The CDR3 extends over 15 amino acids. Germline V CDR1 and CDR2: MNHNS, SASEGT. Trimming shortened V by 0 bases and J by 2 bases, and 8 bases separated the two germline ends.

On this clone: The sequenced fragment ends 3 residues before the CDR3 boundary, so the rest is inferred from the germline J gene. The chain carries TRBV7-6 and TRBJ2-7; TRBD1 matches at 9 bases. Germline values: CDR1 SGHVS, CDR2 FNYEAQ. V dropped 5 bases and J dropped 5; count of bases not matched to a gene: 4. This CDR3 is built from 13 residues. CDR3 region: CASSPDRGDEQYF. Partial CDR3 DNA: TGTGCCAGCAGCCCGGACAGGGGAGACGAG.

Concerning this clone itself: The read is 3 residues too short to cover the CDR3 end, so that end is filled in from the germline J gene. J is TRBJ2-3 and V is TRBV20-1; D is undetermined. Germline loops: CDR1 DFQATT, CDR2 SNEGSKA (reference sequence). CDR3 length: 10 residues. The CDR3 region is CSAQQETQYF. Incomplete CDR3 DNA: TGCAGTGCTCAGCAGGAGACG.

In the case of this clone: The read is 3 residues too short to cover the CDR3 end, so that end is filled in from the germline J gene. The rearrangement joins TRBV5-6 to TRBJ1-1; D not resolved. Trimming stripped 0 bases from V and 0 bases from J, with 9 bases between. This CDR3 has 15 amino acids. The germline gives CDR1 SGHDT, CDR2 YYEEEE. The CDR3 is CASSLGPSMNTEAFF. Incomplete CDR3 DNA: TGTGCCAGCAGCTTGGGGCCTTCGATGAACACTGAA.

In the case of this clone: The read terminates 3 residues ahead of where the CDR3 ends, so the germline J gene completes it. The V gene is TRBV5-6, the J gene TRBJ1-1; D is undetermined. V was shortened by 2 bases and J by 3 bases, with 8 bases between the two germline ends. CDR3 length equals 13 residues. Germline V CDR1 and CDR2: SGHDT, YYEEEE. CDR3 in amino acids: CASSLTPDTEAFF. The covered CDR3 bases are TGTGCCAGCAGCTTAACGCCAGACACTGAA.

In regard to this clone: The CDR3 is cut off 3 residues early in the read; its end comes from the germline J gene. The V gene is TRBV7-2, the J gene TRBJ2-3, with TRBD1 as a possible D gene (6 bases). This CDR3 is built from 15 residues. Germline lookup yields CDR1 SGHTA and CDR2 FQGNSA. Partial CDR3 DNA: TGTGCCAGCAGCATCCGAAATACAGGGTGGGAGACG. It yields the protein CASSIRNTGWET. The complete CDR3 protein is CASSIRNTGWETQYF.

For this clone: Read sequence stops 3 residues before the CDR3 end, and the germline J gene provides the missing end. The rearrangement links TRBV5-1 to TRBJ2-5; tentatively, D is TRBD1 (6 bases). CDR1 and CDR2 from the germline V gene are SGHRS and YFSETQ. The CDR3 sequence is 15 residues long. With 7 bases removed from V and 5 bases from J, the gap between germline ends came to 21 bases. CDR3 DNA, as far as it was read: TGCGCCAGCGGGCCTCAGGGGTACCCCCAGGAGACC. Translated, it gives CASGPQGYPQET. The full CDR3 reads CASGPQGYPQETQYF.

To note about this clone: The read ends 3 residues before the CDR3 terminus; that terminus is restored from the germline J gene. V is TRBV20-1 and J is TRBJ2-6, with D possibly being TRBD1 (6 bases). Germline lookup yields CDR1 DFQATT and CDR2 SNEGSKA (reference sequence). The CDR3 contains 16 residues. Trimming took 3 bases from V and 2 from J, leaving 14 bases between them. The sequenced CDR3 bases are TGCAGTGCTAGCACCAACCAGGGGACTGGGGCCAACGTC. This encodes CSASTNQGTGANV. The full-length CDR3 reads as CSASTNQGTGANVLTF.

As concerns this clone: The DNA ends 3 residues before the CDR3 does, and the rest of the CDR3 is filled in from the germline J gene. This chain links TRBV20-1 with TRBJ2-7; perhaps TRBD1 as D (6 bases). The CDR3 contains 14 residues. V was pared by 5 bases and J by 0 bases, with 14 bases between. Germline loops: CDR1 DFQATT, CDR2 SNEGSKA (reference sequence). CDR3 DNA, as far as it was read: TGCAGTGCTGGGGGACAACCGTTCTCCTACGAG. Its protein product is CSAGGQPFSYE. The entire CDR3 sequence reads CSAGGQPFSYEQYF.

Notes on this clone: Read coverage stops 3 residues before the CDR3 terminus; the germline J gene supplies the remainder. The chain is built from TRBV20-1 and TRBJ2-7; D may be TRBD2 (5 bases). This CDR3 has 16 residues. Germline V CDR1 and CDR2: DFQATT, SNEGSKA (reference sequence). V was trimmed by 0 bases and J by 6 bases, leaving 21 bases between them. CDR3 loop: CSARDPGVSHRTEQYF. Partial CDR3 DNA: TGCAGTGCTAGAGATCCCGGGGTGTCCCATCGCACCGAG.

As concerns this clone: The read halts 3 residues ahead of the CDR3 end, with the missing end drawn from the germline J gene. The chain links TRBV20-1 to TRBJ1-1, with a tentative D call TRBD1 (6 bases). Per germline, CDR1 DFQATT and CDR2 SNEGSKA (reference sequence). The CDR3 is 16 residues long. The V gene lost 0 bases and the J gene lost 0 bases, with 14 bases spanning the gap. Incomplete CDR3 DNA: TGCAGTGCTAGAGAGGCGACAGGATACCTGAACACTGAA. Its translation is CSAREATGYLNTE. The entire CDR3 protein reads CSAREATGYLNTEAFF.

Comment on this clone: The read terminates 3 residues before the CDR3 end, so the remaining end is supplied by the germline J gene. The rearrangement links TRBV20-1 to TRBJ2-5, with TRBD2 matching over 13 bases. The trim removed 5 bases at V and 1 base at J, leaving 4 bases unmatched. This CDR3 has 15 residues. Looked up from germline, CDR1 is DFQATT and CDR2 is SNEGSKA (reference sequence). CDR3 DNA (partial): TGCAGTGCTCCGGGACTAGCGGGACCCCAAGAGACC. Its translation is CSAPGLAGPQET. The CDR3 as a whole reads CSAPGLAGPQETQYF.

Details on this clone: The DNA ends 3 residues before the CDR3 does, and the rest of the CDR3 is filled in from the germline J gene. The J gene is TRBJ2-3, the V gene TRBV20-1, with TRBD2 matching over 13 bases. V shed 1 base, J shed 4 bases, and the junction held 14 bases outside the gene matches. The CDR3 runs to 19 residues. Germline values: CDR1 DFQATT, CDR2 SNEGSKA (reference sequence). The DNA read from the CDR3 is TGCAGTGCTAGAGCGACTAGCGGGAGGATGGAAGAACCTGCAGATACG. This gives the protein CSARATSGRMEEPADT. The CDR3 in its entirety is CSARATSGRMEEPADTQYF.

CDR3 bases read: TGTGCCAGCACCTCAGAGAACACTGAA. Translation: CASTSENTE. In full, the CDR3 reads CASTSENTEAFF. The V gene is TRBV2, the J gene TRBJ1-1; D uncertain. The read gets to within 3 residues of the CDR3 end, and the germline J gene fills in the rest. CDR3 length: 12 residues. Trimming removed 7 bases at V and 1 base at J, with 7 bases between. Looked up from germline, CDR1 is SNHLY and CDR2 is FYNNEI.

Details on this clone: The read halts 3 residues ahead of the CDR3 end, with the missing end drawn from the germline J gene. This sample includes further DNA sequences coding for the same CDR3. The chain is built from TRBV7-9 and TRBJ2-2; D ambiguous. CDR1 is SEHNR, CDR2 FQNEAQ, per germline (reference sequence). This CDR3 is 15 amino acids long. CDR3 residues: CASSLAEVTNEKLFF. The covered CDR3 bases are TGTGCCAGCAGCTTAGCGGAAGTAACTAATGAAAAG.

A note on this clone: The read gets to within 3 residues of the CDR3 end, and the germline J gene fills in the rest. The gene calls are TRBV18 and TRBJ2-3; 8 bases match TRBD1. This CDR3 has 17 residues. The germline CDR1 and CDR2 sequences are KGHSH and LQKENI. The CDR3 loop reads CASSYSTGGNSNQPQYF. The sequenced CDR3 bases are TGTGCCAGCTCATACTCAACAGGGGGAAATAGCAATCAGCCG.